One sample yielded the 15 T cell receptor beta chains listed below, sequenced in a study of T cells after posttransplantation cyclophosphamide. A marrow graft followed busulfan-fludarabine conditioning, with cyclophosphamide on days +3 and +4. TCRdb keeps only in-frame clones here, not all; method: immunoSEQ multiplex PCR. The table records about 6,700 clones without singletons, the ten largest covering roughly 5.4%. Sequenced material: PBMCs, taken after an allogeneic stem cell transplant with post-transplant cyclophosphamide. The receptor set was obtained from a male patient aged 25 to 39 who received an allogeneic stem cell transplant from an unrelated donor, was CMV-positive, and had acute and chronic GVHD. Some T cells here may be from the graft donor.

At least ten counts were recorded for this clone. At the DNA level, this CDR3 is encoded by other sequences in the same sample as well. This chain joins TRBV7-3 and TRBJ2-1; TRBD2 matches 12 bases. Germline V lookup: CDR1 SGHTA, CDR2 FQGTGA. The V and J ends lost 1 base and 7 bases, in that order; junction bases with no gene match: 11. CDR3 length equals 18 residues. CDR3 sequence: CASSLIHRLAGVGNEQFF. The CDR3 nucleotides read TGTGCCAGCAGCTTAATCCACAGACTAGCGGGAGTTGGGAATGAGCAGTTCTTC.

This clone was counted at least ten times. This sequence joins TRBV4-3 and TRBJ1-6; perhaps TRBD1 as D (5 bases). V dropped 0 bases and J dropped 2 bases, with 14 bases sitting between them. This CDR3 region has 18 residues. Germline V gives CDR1 LGHNA, CDR2 YSLEER. The CDR3 sequence is CASSQEAQGATYNSPLHF. For the CDR3, the DNA is TGCGCCAGCAGCCAAGAGGCGCAAGGGGCTACCTATAATTCACCCCTCCACTTT.

The chain is built from TRBV4-3 and TRBJ2-5; 9 nucleotides align to TRBD1. The end of the DNA is better explained by TRBJ2-7, so the J call may be wrong. CDR3 size: 19 residues. Germline V gives CDR1 LGHNA, CDR2 YSLEER. CDR3 sequence (DNA): TGCGCCAGCAGCCTCTTCTGGGGGACAGGGCAGCTACCTGCCTACGAGCAGTACTTC. The encoded protein is CASSLFWGTGQLPAYEQYF.

This clone was counted only a few times. Other DNA variants within this sample encode the same CDR3. The chain carries TRBV2 and TRBJ2-3; 12 bases fit TRBD2. Germline CDR1 reads SNHLY; CDR2 reads FYNNEI. The CDR3 extends over 14 amino acids. J lost 6 bases, V lost 6 bases, and 4 bases had no gene match. The CDR3 is CASRPSGRGDTQYF. The CDR3 DNA reads TGTGCCAGCAGGCCTAGCGGGAGGGGGGATACGCAGTATTTT.

This clone came up many times. The rearrangement links TRBV6-5 to TRBJ2-5, with TRBD1 matching 8 bases. V trimming: 2 bases; J trimming: 5 bases; junction bases outside the gene matches: 10. The CDR3 covers 16 residues. Germline CDR1 reads MNHEY; CDR2 reads SVGAGI. CDR3 bases: TGTGCCAGCAGTTACGGGGCAGGGGGCAGCGAGGAGACCCAGTACTTC. Translating it yields CASSYGAGGSEETQYF.

This clone appeared many times. The CDR3 reads CASTNDTYSYNSPLHF. For the CDR3, the DNA is TGTGCCAGCACGAACGACACGTACTCCTATAATTCACCCCTCCACTTT. The gene calls are TRBV2 and TRBJ1-6; no clear D gene. The CDR3 is made up of 16 amino acids. The germline V and J ends were trimmed by 7 bases and 0 bases, with 13 bases remaining between them. Germline CDR1 is SNHLY and CDR2 is FYNNEI.

This clone was observed many times. The chain carries TRBV6-6 and TRBJ2-1; D gene uncertain. The germline V gene encodes CDR1 MNHNY and CDR2 SVGAGI (reference sequence). Deletions cut 10 bases from V and 5 bases from J, with 12 bases between. The CDR3 covers 12 residues. In DNA, the CDR3 is TGTGCCACTCAAGTACCAGACAATGAGCAGTTCTTC. It encodes CATQVPDNEQFF.

There are many counts of this clone. The chain couples TRBV27 to TRBJ2-4; the D gene is possibly TRBD1 (5 bases). CDR1 MNHEY and CDR2 SMNVEV come from the germline V gene (reference sequence). The CDR3 loop spans 13 amino acids. With 7 bases removed from V and 1 base from J, the gap between germline ends came to 8 bases. The CDR3 region is CASKKGAKNIQYF. The CDR3, as DNA: TGTGCCAGCAAAAAGGGGGCCAAAAACATTCAGTACTTC.

This clone was found many times. The rearrangement joins TRBV11-2 to TRBJ2-7, with no clear D. Deletions cut 5 bases from V and 1 base from J, with 15 bases between. In germline, CDR1 is SGHAT, CDR2 FQNNGV. The CDR3 sequence is 15 residues long. This CDR3 reads CASSRRWSNSYEQYF. The CDR3 region has the DNA TGTGCCAGCAGCCGCCGGTGGTCTAATTCCTACGAGCAGTACTTC.

This clone was observed many times. The V and J genes are TRBV11-3 and TRBJ2-7; tentative D call: TRBD2 (5 bases). V was trimmed by 2 bases and J by 3 bases, leaving 11 bases between them. This CDR3 region has 14 residues. Germline-derived CDR1 and CDR2 are SGHNT and YENEEA. The DNA of the CDR3 is TGTGCCAGCAGCTTAAGTGGGAGTAACTACGAGCAGTACTTC. Translating it yields CASSLSGSNYEQYF.

Sample share makes this clone medium-sized. This chain links TRBV10-3 with TRBJ2-7; 11 bases align to TRBD2. V was clipped by 0 bases and J by 0 bases; unmatched bases: 4. Germline CDR1 ENHRY, CDR2 SYGVKD. CDR3 length: 17 amino acids. The CDR3 nucleotides are TGTGCCATCAGTGAGTCACTAGCGGGGGAAACCTCCTACGAGCAGTACTTC. This encodes CAISESLAGETSYEQYF.

This clone was recorded many times. The rearrangement joins TRBV12-5 to TRBJ1-4; 7 bases align to TRBD1. CDR3 length: 17 amino acids. Trimming removed 2 bases from V and 5 bases from J; junction bases left unmatched: 11. The germline V gene has CDR1 LGHNT and CDR2 FRNRAP. CDR3 region: CASGLRKTGDENEKLFF. The DNA of the CDR3 is TGTGCTAGTGGTTTGCGCAAAACAGGGGATGAGAATGAAAAACTGTTTTTT.

This chain links TRBV7-2 with TRBJ1-6; possible D gene TRBD1, 5 bases. The CDR3 totals 15 residues. The germline V and J ends were trimmed by 3 bases and 0 bases, with 6 bases remaining between them. Germline-derived CDR1 and CDR2 are SGHTA and FQGNSA. Here the CDR3 DNA reads TGTGCCAGCAGCTTGGGGGGCTCCTATAATTCACCCCTCCACTTT. Protein product: CASSLGGSYNSPLHF. The whole variable domain, filled in from reference TRBV7-2 and TRBJ1-6, reads GAGVSQSPSNKVTEKGKDVELRCDPISGHTALYWYRQSLGQGLEFLIYFQGNSAPDKSGLPSDRFSAERTGGSVSTLTIQRTQQEDSAVYLCASSLGGSYNSPLHFGNGTRLTVT.

This clone was recorded many times. The V and J genes are TRBV10-3 and TRBJ2-7; D possibly corresponds to TRBD1 (6 bases). The CDR3 loop spans 14 amino acids. Trimming took off 9 bases at V and 0 bases at J, with 15 bases between the two ends. Germline CDR1 reads ENHRY; CDR2 reads SYGVKD. CDR3 loop: CAIKRQEASYEQYF. Here the CDR3 DNA reads TGTGCCATTAAGAGACAGGAGGCCTCCTACGAGCAGTACTTC.

The sample holds a few counts of this clone. V usage is TRBV7-8 and J usage is TRBJ1-5; 7 bases are a match to TRBD1. The V gene's germline CDR1 is SGHVS and CDR2 FQNEAQ. The CDR3 totals 16 residues. The trim removed 3 bases at V and 1 base at J, leaving 6 bases unmatched. The CDR3 protein is CASSFEDRLSNQPQHF. In nucleotides, the CDR3 is TGTGCCAGCAGCTTCGAGGACAGGCTGAGCAATCAGCCCCAGCATTTT.